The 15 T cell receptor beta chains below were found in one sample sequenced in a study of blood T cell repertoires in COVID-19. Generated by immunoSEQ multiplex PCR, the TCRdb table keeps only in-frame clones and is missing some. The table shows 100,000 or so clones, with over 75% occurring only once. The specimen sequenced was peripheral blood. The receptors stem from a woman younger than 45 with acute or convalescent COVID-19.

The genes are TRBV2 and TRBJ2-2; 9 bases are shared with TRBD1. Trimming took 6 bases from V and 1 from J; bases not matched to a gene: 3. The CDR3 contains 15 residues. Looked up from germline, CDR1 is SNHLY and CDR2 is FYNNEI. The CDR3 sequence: CASSPDRGNTGELFF. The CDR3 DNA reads TGTGCCAGCAGCCCGGACAGGGGGAACACCGGGGAGCTGTTTTTT.

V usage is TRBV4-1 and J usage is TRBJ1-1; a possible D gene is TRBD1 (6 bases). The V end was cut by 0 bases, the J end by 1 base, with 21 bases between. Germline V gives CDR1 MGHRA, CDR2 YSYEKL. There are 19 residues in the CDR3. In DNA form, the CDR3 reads TGCGCCAGCAGCCAAGATATCCCCCCCGACAGGCTTACGAACACTGAAGCTTTCTTT. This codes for CASSQDIPPDRLTNTEAFF.

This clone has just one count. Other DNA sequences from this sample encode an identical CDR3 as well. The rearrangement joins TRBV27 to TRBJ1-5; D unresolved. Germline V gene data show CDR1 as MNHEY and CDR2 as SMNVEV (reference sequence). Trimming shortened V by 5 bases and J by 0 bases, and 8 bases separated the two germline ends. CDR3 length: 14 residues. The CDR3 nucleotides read TGTGCCAGCAGTCCCGGTTATAGCAATCAGCCCCAGCATTTT. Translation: CASSPGYSNQPQHF.

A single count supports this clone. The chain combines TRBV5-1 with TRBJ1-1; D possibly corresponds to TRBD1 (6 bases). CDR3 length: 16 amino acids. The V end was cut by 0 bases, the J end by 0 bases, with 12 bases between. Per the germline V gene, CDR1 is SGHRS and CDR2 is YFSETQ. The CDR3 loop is CASSLGRTEMNTEAFF. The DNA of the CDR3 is TGCGCCAGCAGCTTGGGCAGGACAGAGATGAACACTGAAGCTTTCTTT.

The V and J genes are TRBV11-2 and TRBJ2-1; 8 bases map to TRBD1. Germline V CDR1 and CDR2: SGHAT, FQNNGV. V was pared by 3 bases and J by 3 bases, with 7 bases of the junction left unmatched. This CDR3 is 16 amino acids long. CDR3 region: CASSFRDRGGYNEQFF. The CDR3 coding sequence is TGTGCCAGCAGCTTCCGAGACAGGGGAGGCTACAATGAGCAGTTCTTC.

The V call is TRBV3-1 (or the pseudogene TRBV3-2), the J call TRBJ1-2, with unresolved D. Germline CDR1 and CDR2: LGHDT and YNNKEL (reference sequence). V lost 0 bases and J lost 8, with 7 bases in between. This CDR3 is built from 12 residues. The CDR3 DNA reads TGTGCCAGCAGCCAAGAATCGAGGGGCTACACCTTC. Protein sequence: CASSQESRGYTF.

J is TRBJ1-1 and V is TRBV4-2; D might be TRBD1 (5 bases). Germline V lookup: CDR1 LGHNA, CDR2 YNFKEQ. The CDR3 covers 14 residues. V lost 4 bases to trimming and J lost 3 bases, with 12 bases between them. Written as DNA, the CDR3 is TGTGCCAGCAGCCGCCTGGGGGGAGACACTGAAGCTTTCTTT. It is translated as CASSRLGGDTEAFF.

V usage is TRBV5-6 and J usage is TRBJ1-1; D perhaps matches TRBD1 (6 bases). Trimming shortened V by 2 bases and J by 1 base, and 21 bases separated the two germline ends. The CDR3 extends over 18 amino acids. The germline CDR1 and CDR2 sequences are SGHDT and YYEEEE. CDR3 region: CASSLVFGTGQENTEAFF. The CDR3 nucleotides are TGTGCCAGCAGCTTAGTCTTCGGCACAGGGCAGGAGAACACTGAAGCTTTCTTT.

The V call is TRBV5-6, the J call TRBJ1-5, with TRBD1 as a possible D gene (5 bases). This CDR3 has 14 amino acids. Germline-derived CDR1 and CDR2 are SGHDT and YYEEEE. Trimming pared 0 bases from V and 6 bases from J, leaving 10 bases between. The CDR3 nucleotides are TGTGCCAGCAGCTTGGACGGGGGAGGTCAGCCCCAGCATTTT. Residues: CASSLDGGGQPQHF.

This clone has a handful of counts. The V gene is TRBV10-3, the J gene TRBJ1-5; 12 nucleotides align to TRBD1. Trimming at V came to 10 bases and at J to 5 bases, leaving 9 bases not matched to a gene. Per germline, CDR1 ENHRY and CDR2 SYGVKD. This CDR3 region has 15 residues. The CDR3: CATTPGQGAYQPQHF. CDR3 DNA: TGTGCCACCACACCGGGACAGGGGGCCTATCAGCCCCAGCATTTT.

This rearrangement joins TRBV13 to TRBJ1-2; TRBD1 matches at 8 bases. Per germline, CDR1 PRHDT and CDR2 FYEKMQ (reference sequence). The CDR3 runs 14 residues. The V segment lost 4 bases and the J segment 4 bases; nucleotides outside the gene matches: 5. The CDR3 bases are TGTGCCAGCAGCTCCTGGGACAGGCTCTATGGCTACACCTTC. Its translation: CASSSWDRLYGYTF. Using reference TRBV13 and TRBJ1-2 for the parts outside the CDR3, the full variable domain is AAGVIQSPRHLIKEKRETATLKCYPIPRHDTVYWYQQGPGQDPQFLISFYEKMQSDKGSIPDRFSAQQFSDYHSELNMSSLELGDSALYFCASSSWDRLYGYTFGSGTRLTVV.

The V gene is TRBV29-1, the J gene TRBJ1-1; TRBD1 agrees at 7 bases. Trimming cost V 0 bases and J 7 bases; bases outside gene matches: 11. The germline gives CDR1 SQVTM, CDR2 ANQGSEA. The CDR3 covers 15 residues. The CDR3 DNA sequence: TGCAGCGTTGAAGACGTCGGAGGGGGCGTTTATGAAGCTTTCTTT. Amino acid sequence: CSVEDVGGGVYEAFF.

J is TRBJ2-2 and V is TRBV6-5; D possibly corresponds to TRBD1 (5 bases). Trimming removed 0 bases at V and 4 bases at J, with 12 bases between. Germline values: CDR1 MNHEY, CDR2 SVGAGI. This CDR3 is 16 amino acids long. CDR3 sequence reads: CASSYSPDSLTGELFF. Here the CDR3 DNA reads TGTGCCAGCAGTTACTCCCCAGACAGCCTCACCGGGGAGCTGTTTTTT.

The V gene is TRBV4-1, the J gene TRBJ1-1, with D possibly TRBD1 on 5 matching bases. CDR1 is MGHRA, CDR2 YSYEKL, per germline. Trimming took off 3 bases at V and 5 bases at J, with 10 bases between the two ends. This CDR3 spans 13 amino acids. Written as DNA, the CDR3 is TGCGCCAGCAGCCAGGAGGAGGGGACTGAAGCTTTCTTT. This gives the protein CASSQEEGTEAFF.

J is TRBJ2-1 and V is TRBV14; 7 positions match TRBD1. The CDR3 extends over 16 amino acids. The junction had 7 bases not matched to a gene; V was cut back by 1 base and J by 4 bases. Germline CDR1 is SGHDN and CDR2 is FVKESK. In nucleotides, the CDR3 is TGTGCCAGCAGCCAAGGGGTTGACAGGGAGTACAATGAGCAGTTCTTC. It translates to CASSQGVDREYNEQFF.